The 25 T cell receptor beta chains below all came from one sample that was sequenced in a study of blood T cell repertoires in COVID-19. Repertoires were generated with immunoSEQ multiplex PCR, while TCRdb's copy carries only in-frame clones and drops some. Of fewer than 250,000 clones listed, approximately 86% were seen once; the top ten hold 3% to 4%. Material: PBMCs or T cells enriched from blood (not recorded which). These receptors were obtained from a woman aged 40-49 years with acute COVID-19.

The V call is TRBV11-2, the J call TRBJ1-3; D may be TRBD1 (5 bases). Germline-derived CDR1 and CDR2 are SGHAT and FQNNGV. V was clipped by 6 bases and J by 4 bases, with 16 bases between them. This CDR3 comprises 15 residues. CDR3 sequence reads: CASSPTAGRGNTIYF. The CDR3 bases are TGTGCCAGCAGTCCGACAGCCGGGAGGGGAAACACCATATATTTT.

The chain has TRBV19 and TRBJ2-1; TRBD2 might be the D (5 bases). The CDR3 covers 16 residues. Per the germline V gene, CDR1 is LNHDA and CDR2 is SQIVND (reference sequence). The V end was cut by 0 bases, the J end by 0 bases, with 9 bases between. The CDR3 sequence: CASSIDILVSYNEQFF. DNA for the CDR3: TGTGCCAGTAGTATAGATATACTAGTCTCCTACAATGAGCAGTTCTTC.

The chain recombines TRBV2 with TRBJ2-2; the D gene is possibly TRBD1 (5 bases). CDR1 is SNHLY, CDR2 FYNNEI, per germline. The CDR3 spans 16 residues. The germline V and J ends were trimmed by 5 bases and 5 bases, with 18 bases remaining between them. The CDR3 DNA sequence: TGTGCCAGCAGTAGGGGTAGGGGTTTAGAAACCGGGGAGCTGTTTTTT. Protein sequence: CASSRGRGLETGELFF.

This clone appeared once. The gene calls are TRBV7-3 and TRBJ2-2, with a possible D match to TRBD1 (5 bases). The CDR3 is 13 residues long. Germline CDR1 SGHTA, CDR2 FQGTGA. The V and J ends lost 5 bases and 4 bases respectively, with 8 bases between them. The CDR3 protein is CASSGQGTGELFF. The CDR3 DNA sequence: TGTGCCAGCAGCGGGCAGGGCACCGGGGAGCTGTTTTTT.

The rearrangement joins TRBV6-4 to TRBJ2-1; 9 bases map to TRBD1. Germline V gene data show CDR1 as MRHNA and CDR2 as SNTAGT. Losses at the gene ends were 5 bases for V and 1 base for J; bases not matched to a gene: 6. The CDR3 is made up of 16 amino acids. CDR3 in amino acids: CASSRQTGGSYNEQFF. The CDR3 region has the DNA TGTGCCAGCAGTAGGCAGACAGGGGGTTCCTACAATGAGCAGTTCTTC.

The rearrangement uses TRBV6-5 and TRBJ2-5; the D gene is possibly TRBD2 (6 bases). Trimming cost V 5 bases and J 4 bases, with 14 bases left between them. The CDR3 loop spans 14 amino acids. Germline V gives CDR1 MNHEY, CDR2 SVGAGI. The CDR3 protein is CASSRNRGRETQYF. The CDR3 DNA is TGTGCCAGCAGTCGAAACCGGGGGAGAGAGACCCAGTACTTC.

This chain uses TRBV18 with TRBJ2-7, with TRBD1 matching over 9 bases. CDR1 is KGHSH, CDR2 LQKENI, per germline. The CDR3 runs 17 residues. The V and J ends lost 5 bases and 0 bases, in that order; junction bases with no gene match: 11. The CDR3 DNA reads TGTGCCAGCTCAAGGGACAGGGTTCGGGGAAGCTCCTACGAGCAGTACTTC. Amino acids: CASSRDRVRGSSYEQYF.

The DNA for the CDR3 is TGCGCCAGCAGCCCCGGGAGGGCCGGAGATACGCAGTATTTT. Translated, it gives CASSPGRAGDTQYF. The chain combines TRBV5-1 with TRBJ2-3; TRBD2 aligns across 8 bases. The CDR3 is made up of 14 amino acids. The germline V gene has CDR1 SGHRS and CDR2 YFSETQ. Trimming at V came to 4 bases and at J to 5 bases, leaving 6 bases not matched to a gene.

This chain uses TRBV5-1 with TRBJ2-2; possible D gene TRBD1, 6 bases. Trimming took 0 bases from V and 7 from J, leaving 7 bases between them. This CDR3 spans 13 amino acids. CDR1 and CDR2 from the germline V gene are SGHRS and YFSETQ. CDR3 sequence: CASSLEGGGELFF. CDR3 nucleotides: TGCGCCAGCAGCTTGGAAGGGGGCGGGGAGCTGTTTTTT.

The V gene is TRBV18, the J gene TRBJ2-1; 13 bases are a match to TRBD2. The length of the CDR3 is 17 residues. Germline trimming cut 2 bases from V and 8 bases from J; bases unmatched to any gene: 9. Germline V gene lookup returns CDR1 KGHSH and CDR2 LQKENI. CDR3 coding DNA: TGTGCCAGCTCACCATTAGGACTAGCGGGAGTCGGCGATGAGCAGTTCTTC. Translating it yields CASSPLGLAGVGDEQFF. Supplemented by reference TRBV18 and TRBJ2-1, the full variable domain reads NAGVMQNPRHLVRRRGQEARLRCSPMKGHSHVYWYRQLPEEGLKFMVYLQKENIIDESGMPKERFSAEFPKEGPSILRIQQVVRGDSAAYFCASSPLGLAGVGDEQFFGPGTRLTVL.

This clone was counted a few times. The chain uses TRBV28 and TRBJ1-3; no reliable D call. Germline V gene lookup returns CDR1 MDHEN and CDR2 SYDVKM. The ends were cut back, 5 bases at V and 0 bases at J, with 8 bases in the middle. The CDR3 consists of 14 residues. The CDR3 loop is CASSRSSSGNTIYF. DNA for the CDR3: TGTGCCAGCAGTCGGAGTAGCTCTGGAAACACCATATATTTT.

This clone has only a few counts. In DNA, the CDR3 is TGTGCCAGCAGCCGAGGGAATCGGAACTATGGCTACACCTTC. Its protein product is CASSRGNRNYGYTF. V is TRBV7-9 and J is TRBJ1-2; D is undetermined. The CDR3 length is 14 residues. Trimming removed 5 bases from V and 2 bases from J, with 12 bases in between. Germline V gene data show CDR1 as SEHNR and CDR2 as FQNEAQ (reference sequence).

The V call is TRBV27, the J call TRBJ1-5, with unresolved D. This CDR3 is built from 13 residues. CDR1 and CDR2 (germline): MNHEY, SMNVEV (reference sequence). Trimming left V 8 bases short and J 4 bases short, with 12 bases between. In nucleotides, the CDR3 is TGTGCCAGCTGGACCACGGGGAATCAGCCCCAGCATTTT. Translation: CASWTTGNQPQHF.

The chain uses TRBV5-1 and TRBJ2-1; 7 bases agree with TRBD2. CDR1 is SGHRS and CDR2 is YFSETQ in the germline V gene. Trimming cost V 4 bases and J 2 bases; bases outside gene matches: 18. CDR3 length: 19 amino acids. DNA of the CDR3: TGCGCCAGCAGCCAACCGAGAGACCGACTAGCTGGTACCTACAATGAGCAGTTCTTC. It yields the protein CASSQPRDRLAGTYNEQFF.

The V call is TRBV28, the J call TRBJ1-5; D ambiguous. The CDR3 extends over 15 amino acids. Germline-derived CDR1 and CDR2 are MDHEN and SYDVKM. Trimming stripped 5 bases from V and 1 base from J, with 12 bases between. CDR3 nucleotide sequence: TGTGCCAGCAGTCACAGTCGTGGGAGCAATCAGCCCCAGCATTTT. The encoded protein is CASSHSRGSNQPQHF.

This chain connects TRBV7-2 to TRBJ1-5, with D perhaps TRBD1 (6 bases). The CDR3 extends over 15 amino acids. In germline, CDR1 is SGHTA, CDR2 FQGNSA. The V end lost 0 bases, the J end lost 4 bases, and 10 bases lay between the germline ends. The CDR3 protein is CASSLARGGNQPQHF. CDR3 bases: TGTGCCAGCAGCTTAGCGCGAGGGGGAAATCAGCCCCAGCATTTT.

The chain employs TRBV5-8 and TRBJ2-3, with D possibly matching TRBD2 (7 bases). Trimming shortened V by 0 bases and J by 7 bases, and 21 bases separated the two germline ends. Germline lookup yields CDR1 SGHTS and CDR2 YDEGEE. The CDR3 length is 17 residues. CDR3 protein: CASSLAEGLGGKNTQYF. The CDR3 bases are TGTGCCAGCAGCTTGGCCGAAGGACTAGGGGGAAAAAATACGCAGTATTTT.

This clone is a singleton in its sample. This chain connects TRBV27 to TRBJ2-3, with D perhaps matching TRBD2 (6 bases). The CDR3 loop spans 17 amino acids. Germline V gene data show CDR1 as MNHEY and CDR2 as SMNVEV (reference sequence). The V end lost 4 bases, the J end lost 2 bases, and 19 bases lay between the germline ends. The CDR3 sequence is CASSSRGGILYTDTQYF. The CDR3 region has the DNA TGTGCCAGCAGTTCCCGCGGCGGGATCCTTTACACAGATACGCAGTATTTT.

The CDR3 bases are TGTGCCAGCAGGCGACTAGCGGGAGGATTGGACACAGATACGCAGTATTTT. It specifies CASRRLAGGLDTDTQYF. The V call is TRBV6-6, the J call TRBJ2-3; 13 nucleotides align to TRBD2. Germline values: CDR1 MNHNY, CDR2 SVGAGI (reference sequence). V trimming: 6 bases; J trimming: 2 bases; junction bases outside the gene matches: 8. This CDR3 is built from 17 residues.

The chain links TRBV19 to TRBJ1-5, with 11 bases matching TRBD1. Germline CDR1 reads LNHDA; CDR2 reads SQIVND (reference sequence). Losses at the gene ends were 9 bases for V and 2 bases for J; bases not matched to a gene: 9. The CDR3 sequence is 16 residues long. CDR3 DNA: TGTGCCAGCAGGGACAGGGGGATTTCGGGCAATCAGCCCCAGCATTTT. Residues: CASRDRGISGNQPQHF.

The chain combines TRBV25-1 with TRBJ2-5; 10 bases map to TRBD2. The CDR3 length is 15 residues. Germline CDR1 is MGHDK and CDR2 is SYGVNS. The V segment lost 4 bases and the J segment 3 bases; nucleotides outside the gene matches: 5. The CDR3 sequence: CASSGTSGLKETQYF. Here the CDR3 DNA reads TGTGCCAGCAGTGGGACTAGCGGCCTGAAAGAGACCCAGTACTTC.

The chain recombines TRBV3-1 (or the pseudogene TRBV3-2) with TRBJ1-6; D is unclear. The CDR3 has 13 residues. The V gene lost 1 base and the J gene lost 9 bases, with 7 bases spanning the gap. From germline, CDR1 is LGHDT and CDR2 YNNKEL (reference sequence). CDR3 sequence (DNA): TGTGCCAGCAGCCAAGTTCAATTTTCACCCCTCCACTTT. Protein: CASSQVQFSPLHF.

V is TRBV27 and J is TRBJ1-6; D gene ambiguous. V lost 6 bases and J 4 bases, leaving 4 bases between the germline ends. This CDR3 spans 12 amino acids. Germline V gene sequence: CDR1 MNHEY, CDR2 SMNVEV (reference sequence). CDR3 DNA sequence: TGTGCCAGCAGCCAGTATAATTCACCCCTCCACTTT. It translates to CASSQYNSPLHF.

The J gene is TRBJ2-1, the V gene TRBV19; D is ambiguous. Per the germline V gene, CDR1 is LNHDA and CDR2 is SQIVND (reference sequence). This CDR3 has 13 residues. V lost 2 bases to trimming and J lost 6 bases, with 8 bases between them. CDR3 bases: TGTGCCAGTAGTATATTACCGGTCAATGAGCAGTTCTTC. Protein sequence: CASSILPVNEQFF.

The genes are TRBV6-2 or TRBV6-3 and TRBJ2-1; 15 bases align to TRBD2. Trimming took 2 bases from V and 4 from J; bases not matched to a gene: 6. The germline V gene has CDR1 MNHEY and CDR2 SVGEGT. The CDR3 length is 18 residues. CDR3 sequence (DNA): TGTGCCAGCAGTTACAGGGGGACTAGCGGGAGGCAATACAATGAGCAGTTCTTC. It yields the protein CASSYRGTSGRQYNEQFF.